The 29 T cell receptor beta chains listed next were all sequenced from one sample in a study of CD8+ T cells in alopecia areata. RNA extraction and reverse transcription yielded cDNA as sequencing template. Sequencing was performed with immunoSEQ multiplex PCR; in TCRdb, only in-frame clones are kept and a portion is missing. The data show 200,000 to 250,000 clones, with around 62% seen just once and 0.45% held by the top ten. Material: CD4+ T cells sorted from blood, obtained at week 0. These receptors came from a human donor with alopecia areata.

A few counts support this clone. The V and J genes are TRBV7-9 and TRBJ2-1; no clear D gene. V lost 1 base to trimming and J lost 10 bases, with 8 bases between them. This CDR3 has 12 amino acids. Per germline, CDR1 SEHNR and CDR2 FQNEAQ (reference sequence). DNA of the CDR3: TGTGCCAGCAGCTTAGTCGGTGGGGAGCAGTTCTTC. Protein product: CASSLVGGEQFF. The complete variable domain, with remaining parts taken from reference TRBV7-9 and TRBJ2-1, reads DTGVSQNPRHKITKRGQNVTFRCDPISEHNRLYWYRQTLGQGPEFLTYFQNEAQLEKSRLLSDRFSAERPKGSFSTLEIQRTEQGDSAMYLCASSLVGGEQFFGPGTRLTVL.

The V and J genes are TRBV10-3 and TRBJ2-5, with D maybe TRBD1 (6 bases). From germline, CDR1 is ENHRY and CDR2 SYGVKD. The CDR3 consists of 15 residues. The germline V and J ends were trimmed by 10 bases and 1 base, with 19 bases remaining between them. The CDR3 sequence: CATHPSKGVQETQYF. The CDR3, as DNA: TGTGCCACTCACCCCTCGAAGGGGGTCCAAGAGACCCAGTACTTC.

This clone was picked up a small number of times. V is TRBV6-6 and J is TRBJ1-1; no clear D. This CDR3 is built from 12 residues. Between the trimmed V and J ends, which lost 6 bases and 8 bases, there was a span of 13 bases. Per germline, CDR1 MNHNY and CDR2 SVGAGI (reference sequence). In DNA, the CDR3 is TGTGCCAGCAGCCCCTTTTCAATAGAAGCTTTCTTT. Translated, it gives CASSPFSIEAFF.

CDR3 in amino acids: CASSLGVEELFF. DNA of the CDR3: TGCGCCAGCAGCTTGGGGGTGGAGGAGCTGTTTTTT. This chain links TRBV5-1 with TRBJ2-2; the D is unclear. The V gene's germline CDR1 is SGHRS and CDR2 YFSETQ. This CDR3 is 12 amino acids long. V was pared by 0 bases and J by 10 bases, with 7 bases between.

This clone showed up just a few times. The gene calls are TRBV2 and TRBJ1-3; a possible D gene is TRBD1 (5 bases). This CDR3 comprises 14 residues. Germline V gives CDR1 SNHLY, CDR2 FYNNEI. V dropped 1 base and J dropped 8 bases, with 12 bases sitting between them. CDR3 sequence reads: CASSEGGARDTIYF. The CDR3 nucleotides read TGTGCCAGCAGTGAAGGAGGGGCGCGGGACACCATATATTTT.

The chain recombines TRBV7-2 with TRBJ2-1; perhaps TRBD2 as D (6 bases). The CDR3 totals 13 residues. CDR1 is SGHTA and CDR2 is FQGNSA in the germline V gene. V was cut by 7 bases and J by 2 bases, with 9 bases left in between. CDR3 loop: CASNSGTYNEQFF. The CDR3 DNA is TGTGCCAGCAATAGCGGCACCTACAATGAGCAGTTCTTC.

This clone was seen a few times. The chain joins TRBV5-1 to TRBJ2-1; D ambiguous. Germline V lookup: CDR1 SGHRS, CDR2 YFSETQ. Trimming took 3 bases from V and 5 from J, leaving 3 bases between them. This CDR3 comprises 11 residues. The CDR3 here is CASSSDNEQFF. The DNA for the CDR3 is TGCGCCAGCAGCTCGGACAATGAGCAGTTCTTC.

The CDR3 sequence is CASSITDSRYEKLFF. The CDR3 bases are TGTGCCAGCAGCATTACGGACAGTCGATATGAAAAACTGTTTTTT. The J gene is TRBJ1-4, the V gene TRBV7-9; possibly TRBD1 for D (6 bases). The V end lost 5 bases, the J end lost 6 bases, and 16 bases lay between the germline ends. The CDR3 contains 15 residues. Germline CDR1 is SEHNR and CDR2 is FQNEAQ (reference sequence). The full variable domain, completed using reference TRBV7-9 and TRBJ1-4, is DTGVSQNPRHKITKRGQNVTFRCDPISEHNRLYWYRQTLGQGPEFLTYFQNEAQLEKSRLLSDRFSAERPKGSFSTLEIQRTEQGDSAMYLCASSITDSRYEKLFFGSGTQLSVL.

The CDR3 is CASRGAPAAKNIQYF. The DNA for the CDR3 is TGTGCCAGCAGGGGGGCCCCAGCAGCCAAAAACATTCAGTACTTC. The rearrangement uses TRBV27 and TRBJ2-4, with a weak D call TRBD1 (6 bases). The germline V gene has CDR1 MNHEY and CDR2 SMNVEV (reference sequence). This CDR3 comprises 15 residues. The V and J ends lost 6 bases and 0 bases respectively, with 12 bases between them.

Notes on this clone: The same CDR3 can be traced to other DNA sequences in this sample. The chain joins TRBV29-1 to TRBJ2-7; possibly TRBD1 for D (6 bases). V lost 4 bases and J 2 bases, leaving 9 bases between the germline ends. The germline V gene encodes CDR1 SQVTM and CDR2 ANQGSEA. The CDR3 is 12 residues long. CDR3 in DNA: TGCAGCGTTGGGGACACGACCTACGAGCAGTACTTC. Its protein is CSVGDTTYEQYF.

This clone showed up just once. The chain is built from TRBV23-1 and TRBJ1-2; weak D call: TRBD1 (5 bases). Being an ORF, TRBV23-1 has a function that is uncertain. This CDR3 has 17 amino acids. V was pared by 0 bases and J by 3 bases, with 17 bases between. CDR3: CASSQSSDRGRDYGYTF. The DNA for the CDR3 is TGCGCCAGCAGTCAATCGAGTGACCGGGGGAGGGACTATGGCTACACCTTC.

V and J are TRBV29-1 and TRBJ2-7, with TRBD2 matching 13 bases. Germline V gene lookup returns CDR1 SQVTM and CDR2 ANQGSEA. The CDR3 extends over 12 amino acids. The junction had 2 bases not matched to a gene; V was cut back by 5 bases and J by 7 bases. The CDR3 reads CSVRTSGGEQYF. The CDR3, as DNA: TGCAGCGTTCGGACTAGCGGGGGTGAGCAGTACTTC.

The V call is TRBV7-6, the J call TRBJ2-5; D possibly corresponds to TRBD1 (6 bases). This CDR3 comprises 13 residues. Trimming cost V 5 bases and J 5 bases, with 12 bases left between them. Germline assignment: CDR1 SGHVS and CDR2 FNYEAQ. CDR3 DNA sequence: TGTGCCAGCAGCATACAGGGATTGGAGACCCAGTACTTC. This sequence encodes CASSIQGLETQYF.

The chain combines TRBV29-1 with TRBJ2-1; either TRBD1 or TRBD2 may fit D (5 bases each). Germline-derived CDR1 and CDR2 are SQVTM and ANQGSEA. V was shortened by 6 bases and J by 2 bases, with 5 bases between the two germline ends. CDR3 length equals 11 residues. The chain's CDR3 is CSVGAYNEQFF. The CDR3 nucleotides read TGCAGCGTGGGGGCCTACAATGAGCAGTTCTTC.

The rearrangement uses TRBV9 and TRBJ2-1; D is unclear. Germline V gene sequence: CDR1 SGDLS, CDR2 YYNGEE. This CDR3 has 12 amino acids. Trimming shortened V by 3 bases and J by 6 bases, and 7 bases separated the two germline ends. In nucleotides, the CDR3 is TGTGCCAGCAGCGCCCTGCTCAATGAGCAGTTCTTC. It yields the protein CASSALLNEQFF.

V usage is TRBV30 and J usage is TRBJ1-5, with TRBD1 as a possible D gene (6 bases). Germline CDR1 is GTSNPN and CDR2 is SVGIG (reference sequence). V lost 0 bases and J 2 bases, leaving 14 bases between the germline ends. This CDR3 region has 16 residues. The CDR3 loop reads CAWSVQQGKRNQPQHF. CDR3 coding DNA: TGTGCCTGGAGTGTACAACAGGGCAAGCGCAATCAGCCCCAGCATTTT.

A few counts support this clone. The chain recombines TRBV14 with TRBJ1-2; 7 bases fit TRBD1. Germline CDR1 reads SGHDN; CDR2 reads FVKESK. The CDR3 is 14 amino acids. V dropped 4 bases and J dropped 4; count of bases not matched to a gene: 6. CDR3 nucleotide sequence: TGTGCCAGCAGCCGCCTACAGGGGAGCTATGGCTACACCTTC. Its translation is CASSRLQGSYGYTF.

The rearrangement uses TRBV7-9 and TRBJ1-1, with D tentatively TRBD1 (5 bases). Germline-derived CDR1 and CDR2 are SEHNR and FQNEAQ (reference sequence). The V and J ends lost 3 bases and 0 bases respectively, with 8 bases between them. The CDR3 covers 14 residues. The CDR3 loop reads CASSLSRVNTEAFF. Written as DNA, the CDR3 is TGTGCCAGCAGCTTGAGCAGGGTGAACACTGAAGCTTTCTTT.

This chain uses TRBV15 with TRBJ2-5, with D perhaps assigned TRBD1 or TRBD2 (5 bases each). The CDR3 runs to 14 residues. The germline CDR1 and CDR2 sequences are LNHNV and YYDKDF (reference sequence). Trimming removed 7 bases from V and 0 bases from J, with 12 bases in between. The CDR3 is CATTEGRYQETQYF. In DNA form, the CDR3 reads TGTGCCACCACCGAGGGGCGGTACCAAGAGACCCAGTACTTC.

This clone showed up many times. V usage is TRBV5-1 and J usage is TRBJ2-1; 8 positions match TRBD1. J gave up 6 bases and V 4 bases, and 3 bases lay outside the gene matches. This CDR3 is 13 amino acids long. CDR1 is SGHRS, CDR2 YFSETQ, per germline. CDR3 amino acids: CASSQTGGNEQFF. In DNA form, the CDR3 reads TGCGCCAGCAGCCAAACAGGGGGCAATGAGCAGTTCTTC.

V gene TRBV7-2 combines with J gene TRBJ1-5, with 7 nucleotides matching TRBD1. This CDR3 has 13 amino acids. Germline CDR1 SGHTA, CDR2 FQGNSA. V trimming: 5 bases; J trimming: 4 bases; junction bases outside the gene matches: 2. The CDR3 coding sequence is TGTGCCAGCAGCACACAGGGGAATCAGCCCCAGCATTTT. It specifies CASSTQGNQPQHF.

The CDR3 nucleotides are TGTGCCAGCAGCCGGACAGGGGATAATGAAAAACTGTTTTTT. Its translation is CASSRTGDNEKLFF. The chain couples TRBV9 to TRBJ1-4; 9 nucleotides line up with TRBD1. CDR3 length: 14 residues. V was pared by 4 bases and J by 4 bases, with 2 bases of the junction left unmatched. CDR1 is SGDLS and CDR2 is YYNGEE in the germline V gene. Drawing the rest from reference TRBV9 and TRBJ1-4, the complete variable domain is DSGVTQTPKHLITATGQRVTLRCSPRSGDLSVYWYQQSLDQGLQFLIQYYNGEERAKGNILERFSAQQFPDLHSELNLSSLELGDSALYFCASSRTGDNEKLFFGSGTQLSVL.

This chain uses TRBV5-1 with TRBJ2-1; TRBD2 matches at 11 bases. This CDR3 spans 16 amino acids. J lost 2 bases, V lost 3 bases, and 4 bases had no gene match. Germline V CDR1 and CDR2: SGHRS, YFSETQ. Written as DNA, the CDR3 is TGCGCCAGCAGCTCGTCTAGCGGGGGGCCCTACAATGAGCAGTTCTTC. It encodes CASSSSSGGPYNEQFF.

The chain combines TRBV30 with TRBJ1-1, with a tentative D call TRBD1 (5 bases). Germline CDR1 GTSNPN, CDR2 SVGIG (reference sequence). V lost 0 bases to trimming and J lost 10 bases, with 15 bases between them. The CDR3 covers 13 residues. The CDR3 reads CAWSVIGRQGAFF. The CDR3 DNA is TGTGCCTGGAGTGTAATAGGCCGCCAGGGAGCTTTCTTT.

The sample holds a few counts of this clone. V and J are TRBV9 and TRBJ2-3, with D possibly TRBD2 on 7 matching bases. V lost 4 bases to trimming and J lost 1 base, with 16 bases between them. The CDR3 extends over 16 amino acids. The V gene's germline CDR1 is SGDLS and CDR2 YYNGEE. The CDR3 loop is CASSSFGEGGTDTQYF. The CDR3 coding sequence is TGTGCCAGCAGCAGCTTTGGGGAGGGGGGCACAGATACGCAGTATTTT.

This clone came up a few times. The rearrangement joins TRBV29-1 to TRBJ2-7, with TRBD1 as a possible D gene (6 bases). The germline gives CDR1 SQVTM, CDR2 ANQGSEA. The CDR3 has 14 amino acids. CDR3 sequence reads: CRQYMGADSYEQYF. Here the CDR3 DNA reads TGCAGGCAATATATGGGGGCCGATTCCTACGAGCAGTACTTC.

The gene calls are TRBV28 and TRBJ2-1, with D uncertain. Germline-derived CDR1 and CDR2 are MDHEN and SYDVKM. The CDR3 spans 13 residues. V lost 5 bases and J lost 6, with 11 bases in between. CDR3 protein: CASSPLLVNEQFF. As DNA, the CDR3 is TGTGCCAGCAGTCCCTTATTAGTCAATGAGCAGTTCTTC.

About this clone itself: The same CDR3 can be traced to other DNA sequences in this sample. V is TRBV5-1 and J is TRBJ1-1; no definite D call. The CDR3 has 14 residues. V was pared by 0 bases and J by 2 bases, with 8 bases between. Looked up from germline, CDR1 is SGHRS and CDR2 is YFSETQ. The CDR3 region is CASSLGQPNTEAFF. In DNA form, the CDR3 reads TGCGCCAGCAGCTTGGGGCAGCCTAACACTGAAGCTTTCTTT.

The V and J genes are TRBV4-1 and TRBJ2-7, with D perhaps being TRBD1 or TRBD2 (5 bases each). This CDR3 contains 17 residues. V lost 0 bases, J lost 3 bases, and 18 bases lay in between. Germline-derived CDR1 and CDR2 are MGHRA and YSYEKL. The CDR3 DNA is TGCGCCAGCAGCCAAGATCCCTCCGGGACGGTCTACTACGAGCAGTACTTC. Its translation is CASSQDPSGTVYYEQYF.